These 4 T cell receptor beta chains were all obtained from the same sample, sequenced in a study of regulatory T cells in long-lasting Graves disease. Noted time point: newly diagnosed GD, antithyroid drugs for less than 3 months. Scientists built the TCR library using RNA that was extracted from PBMCs. Both iRepertoire HTBI primers and Arm-PCR of CDR3 regions were used to build the TCR beta libraries. Each CDR3 protein gets one entry after TCRdb re-called the multiplex PCR reads with MiXCR. There are 360,000 or so distinct CDR3 sequences in the sample; approximately 15% occur only once, and 30% lies in the top ten. These data were also filed under a second study, of T cells in Graves' hyperthyroidism and ophthalmopathy.

Specimen: peripheral blood mononuclear cells (PBMCs), collected at new diagnosis, from a patient treated with antithyroid drugs. These receptors came from a man aged 35 to 55 with Graves disease.

This clonotype occurred a few times. The gene calls are TRBV29-1 and TRBJ2-1, with 7 bases identical to TRBD1. This CDR3 spans 13 amino acids. J gave up 4 bases and V 7 bases, and 7 bases lay outside the gene matches. Per germline, CDR1 SQVTM and CDR2 ANQGSEA. CDR3 DNA sequence: TGCAGCGGGTCCCGGGACAGTTACAATGAGCAGTTCTTC. Protein product: CSGSRDSYNEQFF.

This clonotype was seen repeatedly, ten times or more. The chain carries TRBV11-2 and TRBJ1-5; 9 nucleotides agree with TRBD1. This CDR3 has 15 residues. Germline V gene lookup returns CDR1 SGHAT and CDR2 FQNNGV. The ends lost 6 bases at V and 6 bases at J; junction bases unmatched: 9. CDR3 sequence reads: CASSTGTGLFQPQHF. CDR3 coding DNA: TGTGCCAGCAGTACCGGGACAGGGCTTTTTCAGCCCCAGCATTTT.

This clonotype was recorded many times. The chain combines TRBV20-1 with TRBJ2-1; D gene uncertain. This CDR3 region has 11 residues. The germline CDR1 and CDR2 sequences are DFQATT and SNEGSKA (reference sequence). The CDR3 DNA is TGCCGCCCGAACTCCTACAATGAGCAGTTCTTC. This encodes CRPNSYNEQFF.

This clonotype was observed many times. The chain joins TRBV24-1 to TRBJ1-4; 7 bases fit TRBD1. Trimming removed 2 bases from V and 7 bases from J; junction bases left unmatched: 6. CDR1 KGHDR and CDR2 SFDVKD come from the germline V gene. CDR3 length: 15 amino acids. The CDR3 DNA sequence: TGTGCCACCAGTGATTCCAGGGGGAGTGGTGAAAAACTGTTTTTT. As protein: CATSDSRGSGEKLFF.